This T cell receptor (beta chain) was recovered during a study of technical replicates of blood from a handful of donors. Generated by immunoSEQ multiplex PCR, the TCRdb table keeps only in-frame clones and is missing some. This table holds around 84,000 clones, roughly 92% found once. The CDR3 is made up of 15 amino acids. J was trimmed by 1 base and V by 4 bases; bases with no gene match: 5. Per the germline V gene, CDR1 is SGHRS and CDR2 is YFSETQ. The V and J genes are TRBV5-1 and TRBJ1-2, with TRBD1 matching over 9 bases. Sequenced input: T cells isolated from PBMCs. This clonotype was sampled from a human donor in good health. CDR3 region: CASSPTGGINYGYTF. CDR3 nucleotides: TGCGCCAGCAGCCCGACAGGGGGGATTAACTATGGCTACACCTTC.